Described below is a single T cell receptor (beta chain) sequence and its context. This specimen belongs to a study of shared clonotypes between healthy human individuals. Study-level information: CD4 naive and CD4 memory each took three plates per donor, while CD8 naive took two and CD8 memory one.

Germline loops: CDR1 WNHNN, CDR2 SYGVQD (reference sequence). This CDR3 spans 15 amino acids. V dropped 3 bases and J dropped 3; count of bases not matched to a gene: 5. The table came from immunoSEQ multiplex PCR; TCRdb's copy has only in-frame clones and leaves some out. The data contain some 2,100,000 clones, nearly 97% of them singletons. This chain uses TRBV10-1 with TRBJ2-1, with TRBD1 matching over 7 bases. The TCR comes from a man younger than 35 in good health. Sequenced input: naive CD4+ T cells sorted from blood. Sample subset: CD45RA+ positively selected. The DNA of the CDR3 is TGCGCCAGCAGTGACGGGACAGATCACTACAATGAGCAGTTCTTC. Its protein product is CASSDGTDHYNEQFF.